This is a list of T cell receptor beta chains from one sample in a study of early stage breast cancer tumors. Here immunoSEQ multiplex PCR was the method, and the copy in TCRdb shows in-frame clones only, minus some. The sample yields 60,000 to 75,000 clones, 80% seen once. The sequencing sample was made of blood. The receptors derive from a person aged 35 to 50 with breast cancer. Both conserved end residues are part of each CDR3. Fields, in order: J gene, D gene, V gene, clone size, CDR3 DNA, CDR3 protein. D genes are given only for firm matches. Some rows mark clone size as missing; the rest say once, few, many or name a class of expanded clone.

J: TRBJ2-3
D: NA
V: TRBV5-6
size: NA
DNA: TGTGCCAGCAGCTTCAGACCTAGCACAGATACGCAGTATTTT
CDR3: CASSFRPSTDTQYF

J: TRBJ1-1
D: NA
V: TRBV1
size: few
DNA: TGCACCAGCAGCCAAACTTTGACAGGGGGTTTTCTGAACACTGAAGCTTTCTTT
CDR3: CTSSQTLTGGFLNTEAFF

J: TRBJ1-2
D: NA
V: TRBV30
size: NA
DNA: TGTGCCTGGAGTACACCCTACTATGGCTACACCTTC
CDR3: CAWSTPYYGYTF

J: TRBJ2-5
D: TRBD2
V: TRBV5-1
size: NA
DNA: TGCGCCAGCAGCCCCGGGACTAGTTCAGAGACCCAGTACTTC
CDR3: CASSPGTSSETQYF

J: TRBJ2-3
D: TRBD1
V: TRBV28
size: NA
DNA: TGTGCCAGCAGTTCTCGGGACAGACGCACAGATACGCAGTATTTT
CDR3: CASSSRDRRTDTQYF

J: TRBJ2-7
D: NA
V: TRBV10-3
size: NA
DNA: TGTGCCACGACCCGGGGGCAGGGTGGCTACGAGCAGTACTTC
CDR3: CATTRGQGGYEQYF

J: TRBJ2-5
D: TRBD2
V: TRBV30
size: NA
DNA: TGTGCCTGGAGACTAGCGGGACAAGAGACCCAGTACTTC
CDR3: CAWRLAGQETQYF

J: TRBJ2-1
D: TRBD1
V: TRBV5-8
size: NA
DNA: TGTGCCAGCACCTTACAGGGGGCTTCCTACAATGAGCAGTTCTTC
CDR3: CASTLQGASYNEQFF

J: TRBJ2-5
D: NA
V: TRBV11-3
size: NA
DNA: TGTGCCAGCAGCCGCGGAGAGACCCAGTACTTC
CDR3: CASSRGETQYF

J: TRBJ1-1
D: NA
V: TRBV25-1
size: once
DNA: TGTGCCAGCAGCAGGGGTTTCGACACTGAAGCTTTCTTT
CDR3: CASSRGFDTEAFF

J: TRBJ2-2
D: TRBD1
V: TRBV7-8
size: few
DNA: TGTGCCAGCAGCTTCCGGACAGGGGGGAGCACCGGGGAGCTGTTTTTT
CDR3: CASSFRTGGSTGELFF

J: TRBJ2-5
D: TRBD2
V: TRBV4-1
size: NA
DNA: TGCGCCAGCAGCCAAGGACTAGCGGGAGCGTCCCTCCAAGAGACCCAGTACTTC
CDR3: CASSQGLAGASLQETQYF

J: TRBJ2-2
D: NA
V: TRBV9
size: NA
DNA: TGTGCCAGCAGCGTAGTGGAAGGCGGGGAGCTGTTTTTT
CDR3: CASSVVEGGELFF

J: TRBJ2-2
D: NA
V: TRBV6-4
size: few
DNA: TGTGCCAGCAGCGTGCGAGAGTCGGGGCTCACCGGGGAGCTGTTTTTT
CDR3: CASSVRESGLTGELFF

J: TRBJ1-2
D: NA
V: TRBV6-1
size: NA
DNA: TGTGCCAGCAGTCGAACAGGGTTAGGCTATGGCTACACCTTC
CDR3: CASSRTGLGYGYTF

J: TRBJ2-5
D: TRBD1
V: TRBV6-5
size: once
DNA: TGTGCCAGCAGTCGCCTGGGGACAGCCCAAGAGACCCAGTACTTC
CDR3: CASSRLGTAQETQYF

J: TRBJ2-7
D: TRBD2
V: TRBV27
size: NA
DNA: TGTGCCAGCAGCTCTCCCGGGGGGGAGCAGTACTTC
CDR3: CASSSPGGEQYF

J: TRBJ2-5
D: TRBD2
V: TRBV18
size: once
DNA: TGTGCCAGCTCACCGGGACTAGGGGAGACCCAGTACTTC
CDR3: CASSPGLGETQYF